A selection of T cell receptor beta chains follows, all from one sample in a study of shared clonotypes between healthy human individuals. Produced via immunoSEQ multiplex PCR; TCRdb's table is partial and in-frame only. The sample has around 95,000 clones; 67% are singletons. Source material: memory CD8+ T cells sorted from blood. These receptors were obtained from a young man in good health. CDR3s include the opening cysteine and the closing phenylalanine or tryptophan. D genes are given only for firm matches. Part of the rows lack a size; the others show once, few, many or a class for expanded clones.

CASSSSTSGSSYEQYF,TGTGCCAGCAGCTCCTCGACTAGCGGGAGTTCCTACGAGCAGTACTTC,TRBD2,TRBV13,NA,TRBJ2-7
CASSLVPENIQYF,TGTGCCAGCAGCTTGGTACCGGAAAACATTCAGTACTTC,NA,TRBV5-5,few,TRBJ2-4
CASSLPGTSYNEQFF,TGCGCCAGCAGCTTGCCCGGGACAAGCTACAATGAGCAGTTCTTC,NA,TRBV5-1,once,TRBJ2-1
CASSYQFDGEAFF,TGTGCCAGCAGTTATCAATTCGACGGTGAAGCTTTCTTT,NA,TRBV28,NA,TRBJ1-1
CASSLVGGRSTDTQYF,TGTGCCAGCAGCTTAGTCGGCGGGAGGAGCACAGATACGCAGTATTTT,TRBD2,TRBV11-2,NA,TRBJ2-3
CASSSLPQVGASGANVLTF,TGTGCCAGCAGCTCCTTGCCTCAAGTAGGGGCATCTGGGGCCAACGTCCTGACTTTC,NA,TRBV7-9,NA,TRBJ2-6
CASRGTGQGRDEQYF,TGTGCCAGTAGAGGAACGGGACAGGGCCGGGACGAGCAGTACTTC,TRBD1,TRBV19,NA,TRBJ2-7
CASSFDTSGRDTQYF,TGTGCCAGCAGTTTTGATACTAGCGGGAGGGATACGCAGTATTTT,TRBD2,TRBV28,NA,TRBJ2-3
CASSAGTAPYEQYF,TGTGCCAGCAGTGCCGGGACAGCCCCCTACGAGCAGTACTTC,TRBD1,TRBV6-5,NA,TRBJ2-7
CASRVVPGTSGGQFF,TGTGCCAGCAGGGTTGTCCCCGGGACTAGCGGGGGGCAGTTCTTC,TRBD2,TRBV27,few,TRBJ2-1
CASSDGTSGNEQFF,TGTGCCAGCAGTGACGGGACTAGCGGGAATGAGCAGTTCTTC,TRBD2,TRBV6-4,medium-sized,TRBJ2-1
CASSADRVAGANVLTF,TGTGCCAGCAGCGCCGACAGGGTCGCGGGGGCCAACGTCCTGACTTTC,TRBD1,TRBV9,few,TRBJ2-6
CASSVEASGSYEQYF,TGTGCCAGCAGCGTAGAGGCTAGCGGTTCCTACGAGCAGTACTTC,TRBD2,TRBV9,NA,TRBJ2-7
CASSVVGNIQYF,TGTGCCAGCAGTGTGGTGGGCAACATTCAGTACTTC,NA,TRBV6-1,NA,TRBJ2-4
CASSWGASYEQYF,TGTGCCAGCAGTTGGGGGGCCTCCTACGAGCAGTACTTC,NA,TRBV28,NA,TRBJ2-7
CASSATGAQGREAQYF,TGTGCCAGCAGCGCTACAGGGGCCCAAGGAAGAGAGGCCCAGTACTTC,TRBD1,TRBV9,NA,TRBJ2-5
CASSFFGYEQYF,TGTGCCAGCAGTTTCTTCGGATACGAGCAGTACTTC,NA,TRBV27,NA,TRBJ2-7
CASSFGYSYEQYF,TGTGCCAGCAGCTTCGGATACTCCTACGAGCAGTACTTC,NA,TRBV5-5,few,TRBJ2-7
CASVQKGGGTEAFF,TGTGCCAGTGTCCAAAAAGGTGGGGGCACTGAAGCTTTCTTT,NA,TRBV19,few,TRBJ1-1
CATSSSDYEQYF,TGTGCCACCAGCTCTTCTGACTACGAGCAGTACTTC,NA,TRBV15,NA,TRBJ2-7
CASSALAFAYEQYF,TGTGCCAGCAGTGCTCTAGCGTTCGCCTACGAGCAGTACTTC,NA,TRBV6-1,once,TRBJ2-7
CASGHNEQYF,TGTGCCAGCGGACACAACGAGCAGTACTTC,NA,TRBV11-1,few,TRBJ2-7
CASSAATGRVETQYF,TGTGCCAGCAGCGCGGCGACGGGGCGGGTAGAGACCCAGTACTTC,NA,TRBV7-2,NA,TRBJ2-5
CSVDVKGTDQETQYF,TGCAGCGTTGACGTGAAGGGTACGGACCAAGAGACCCAGTACTTC,NA,TRBV29-1,once,TRBJ2-5
CASLGGFEPQHF,TGTGCCAGTCTAGGGGGTTTTGAGCCCCAGCATTTT,NA,TRBV19,NA,TRBJ1-5
CAPNGWGEGLTDTQYF,TGCGCCCCCAATGGATGGGGGGAGGGCCTCACAGATACGCAGTATTTT,TRBD2,TRBV5-1,NA,TRBJ2-3
CASGGGGPGEAFF,TGCGCCAGCGGGGGTGGGGGACCCGGTGAAGCTTTCTTT,NA,TRBV23-1,few,TRBJ1-1
CASSFSRDSYEQYF,TGTGCCAGCTCATTTTCGCGAGATTCCTACGAGCAGTACTTC,NA,TRBV18,NA,TRBJ2-7
CASSFMEGIFYNEQFF,TGTGCCAGCAGCTTCATGGAGGGGATCTTCTACAATGAGCAGTTCTTC,NA,TRBV11-1,few,TRBJ2-1
CASSILSSGIYGDTQYF,TGTGCCAGCAGCATCCTTTCTAGCGGGATATATGGAGATACGCAGTATTTT,TRBD2,TRBV28,NA,TRBJ2-3
CASRFVPWSPDTQYF,TGTGCAAGTCGCTTCGTACCCTGGTCCCCAGATACGCAGTATTTT,NA,TRBV12-2,NA,TRBJ2-3
CASSQDQGSNQPQHF,TGCGCCAGCAGCCAAGATCAGGGAAGCAATCAGCCCCAGCATTTT,NA,TRBV4-1,many,TRBJ1-5
CASTGTSGILSYNEQFF,TGCGCCAGCACCGGGACTAGCGGGATCCTTTCCTACAATGAGCAGTTCTTC,TRBD2,TRBV4-1,NA,TRBJ2-1